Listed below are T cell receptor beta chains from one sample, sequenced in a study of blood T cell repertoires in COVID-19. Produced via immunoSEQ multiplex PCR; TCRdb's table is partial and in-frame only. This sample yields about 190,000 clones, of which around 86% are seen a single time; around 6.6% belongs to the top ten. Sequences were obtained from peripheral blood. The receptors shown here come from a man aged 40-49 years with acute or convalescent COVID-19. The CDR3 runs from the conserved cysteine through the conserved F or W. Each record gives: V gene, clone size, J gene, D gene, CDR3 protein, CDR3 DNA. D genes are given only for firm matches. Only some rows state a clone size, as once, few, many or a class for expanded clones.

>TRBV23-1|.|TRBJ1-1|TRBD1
CASSYRGHLGNTEAFF
TGCGCCAGCAGTTACAGGGGGCATCTCGGGAACACTGAAGCTTTCTTT
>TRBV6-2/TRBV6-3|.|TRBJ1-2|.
CASRYRESYGYTF
TGTGCCAGCAGGTACAGGGAGAGTTATGGCTACACCTTC
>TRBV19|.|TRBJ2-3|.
CASSPGLTDTQYF
TGTGCCAGTAGTCCAGGGTTGACAGATACGCAGTATTTT
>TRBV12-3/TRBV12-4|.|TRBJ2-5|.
CASSDTHQETQYF
TGTGCCAGCAGTGACACCCACCAAGAGACCCAGTACTTC
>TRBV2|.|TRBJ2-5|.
CASSESVQETQYF
TGTGCCAGCAGTGAATCCGTACAAGAGACCCAGTACTTC
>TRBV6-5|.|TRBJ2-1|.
CASSSPPGLHEQFF
TGTGCCAGCAGTTCCCCGCCCGGTCTCCATGAGCAGTTCTTC
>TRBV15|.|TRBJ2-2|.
CATSRTRGTGELFF
TGTGCCACCAGCAGGACCAGGGGTACCGGGGAGCTGTTTTTT
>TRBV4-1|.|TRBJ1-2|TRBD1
CASSLWGAGGNGYTF
TGCGCCAGCAGCCTCTGGGGGGCAGGGGGCAATGGCTACACCTTC
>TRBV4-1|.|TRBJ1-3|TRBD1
CASSPLDREVGNTIYF
TGCGCCAGCAGCCCACTGGACAGGGAGGTTGGAAACACCATATATTTT
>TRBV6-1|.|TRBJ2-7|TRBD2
CASSDLAGDEQYF
TGTGCCAGCAGTGATCTAGCGGGGGATGAGCAGTACTTC
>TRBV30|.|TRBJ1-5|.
CAWSGHRNNQPQHF
TGTGCCTGGAGCGGACACCGGAACAATCAGCCCCAGCATTTT
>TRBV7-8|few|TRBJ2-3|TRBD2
CASSFGTSGGPGTQYF
TGTGCCAGCAGCTTTGGGACTAGCGGGGGGCCGGGAACGCAGTATTTT
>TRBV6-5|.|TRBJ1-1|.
CASSYSDRANTEAFF
TGTGCCAGCAGTTACTCGGACAGAGCGAACACTGAAGCTTTCTTT
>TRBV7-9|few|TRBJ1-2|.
CASSLLRMEGYYGYTF
TGTGCCAGCAGCTTGCTCCGAATGGAGGGATACTATGGCTACACCTTC
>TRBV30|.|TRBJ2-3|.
CAWNPTGSTDTQYF
TGTGCCTGGAACCCGACGGGGAGCACAGATACGCAGTATTTT
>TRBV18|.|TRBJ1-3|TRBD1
CASSPLSRGPGASSGNTIYF
TGTGCCAGCTCACCATTGTCTAGGGGGCCGGGTGCATCATCTGGAAACACCATATATTTT
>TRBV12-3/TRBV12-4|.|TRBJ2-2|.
CASSSFSGELFF
TGTGCCAGCAGTTCCTTTTCCGGGGAGCTGTTTTTT
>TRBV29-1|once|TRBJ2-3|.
CSVDLAVSTDTQYF
TGCAGCGTTGACCTAGCCGTAAGCACAGATACGCAGTATTTT
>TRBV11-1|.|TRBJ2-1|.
CASSPTGLPVDSEQFF
TGTGCCAGCAGCCCTACCGGACTCCCGGTGGATTCTGAGCAGTTCTTC
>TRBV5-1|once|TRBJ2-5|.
CASRYGQQETQYF
TGCGCCAGCAGGTATGGACAGCAAGAGACCCAGTACTTC
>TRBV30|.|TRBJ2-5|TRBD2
CAWSVVFGTRIGAETQYF
TGTGCCTGGAGTGTGGTATTTGGGACTAGGATCGGAGCAGAGACCCAGTACTTC
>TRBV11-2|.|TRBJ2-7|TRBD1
CAGSGQGAGYEQYF
TGTGCCGGCAGTGGACAGGGGGCGGGGTACGAGCAGTACTTC
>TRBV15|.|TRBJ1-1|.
CATSTRGPFTEAFF
TGTGCCACCAGCACCAGGGGCCCGTTCACTGAAGCTTTCTTT
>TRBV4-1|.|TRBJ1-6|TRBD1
CASSQWGTGNNSPLHF
TGCGCCAGCAGCCAGTGGGGGACAGGGAATAATTCACCCCTCCACTTT
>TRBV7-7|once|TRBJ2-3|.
CASSHTNRPSTDTQYF
TGTGCCAGCAGCCATACCAACAGGCCTAGCACAGATACGCAGTATTTT
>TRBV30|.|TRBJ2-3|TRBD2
CAWSKRGGADTQYF
TGTGCCTGGAGTAAGCGGGGAGGGGCAGATACGCAGTATTTT
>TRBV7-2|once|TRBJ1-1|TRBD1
CASRLGDRVYTEAFF
TGTGCCAGCAGATTGGGGGACAGGGTTTACACTGAAGCTTTCTTT